This TCR beta chain is from a study of identical twins. Findings of the study overall: Those out-of-frame alpha sequences shared by twins showed an excess of low generation probability.

TCRdb analysed the 5' RACE reads with MiXCR anew, one entry per CDR3 protein. In the table there are some 500,000 distinct CDR3 sequences, less than 25% of which are singletons. The CDR3 sequence is 15 residues long. Per germline, CDR1 SGHTA and CDR2 FQGNSA. Ten or more counts support this clonotype. What it binds is not known. Germline is not matched at one junction end, which may reflect a read error. This same sample was also taken into another study, of T cells expressing NK-cell markers. That source notes: Researchers report these clonotypes also headed the CD3+CD56-NKG2C+ fraction in a few donors. It was still unclear whether expanded NKG2C+ T cell clones were HCMV specific.

The TCR originated in a woman between 18 and 30 years old in good health. Input material: CD4+ T cells sorted from blood. The chain recombines TRBV7-2 with TRBJ1-5, with TRBD1 matching over 9 bases. The CDR3 DNA is TGCGCCAGCAGCCTTGACAGGGGGAGGAATCAGCCCCAGCATTTT. This gives the protein CASSLDRGRNQPQHF.